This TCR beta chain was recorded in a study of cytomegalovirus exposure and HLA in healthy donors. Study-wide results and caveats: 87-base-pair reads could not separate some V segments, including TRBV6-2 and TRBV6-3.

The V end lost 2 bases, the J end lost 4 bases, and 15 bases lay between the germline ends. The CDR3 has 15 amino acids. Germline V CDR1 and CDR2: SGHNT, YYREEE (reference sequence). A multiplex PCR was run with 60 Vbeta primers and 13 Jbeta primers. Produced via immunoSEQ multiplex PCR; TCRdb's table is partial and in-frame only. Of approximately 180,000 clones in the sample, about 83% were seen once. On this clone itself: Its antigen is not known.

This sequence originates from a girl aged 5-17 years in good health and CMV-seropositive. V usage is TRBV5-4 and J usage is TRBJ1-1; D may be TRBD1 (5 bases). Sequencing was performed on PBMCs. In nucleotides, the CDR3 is TGTGCCAGCAGCTTAGAACTGACAGTTAGCACTGAAGCTTTCTTT. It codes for CASSLELTVSTEAFF.